This T cell receptor (beta chain) was documented in a study of beta chain features in type 1 diabetes. J gave up 6 bases and V 5 bases, and 12 bases lay outside the gene matches. This CDR3 has 15 residues. Per the germline V gene, CDR1 is MNHNS and CDR2 is SASEGT. The isolated RNA, all of it, was reverse transcribed, so expressed TCRB transcripts were what got sequenced. Here immunoSEQ multiplex PCR was the method, and the copy in TCRdb shows in-frame clones only, minus some. The repertoire holds hundreds of thousands of clones, with roughly 16% as singletons. Sample: naive CD4+ T cells from blood. The chain couples TRBV6-1 to TRBJ2-7; 8 bases are shared with TRBD2. The clonotype was recovered from a woman younger than 30 in good health. The CDR3 loop is CASSPGPRGGREQYF. The CDR3 DNA is TGTGCCAGCAGTCCCGGGCCTCGGGGGGGACGCGAGCAGTACTTC.